The 4 T cell receptor beta chains reported below all come from one sample, sequenced in a study of shared clonotypes between healthy human individuals. Using immunoSEQ multiplex PCR, the repertoire was profiled, and TCRdb retains in-frame clones only, with some absent. Counted here are roughly 2.2 million clones, more than 85% occurring once; the ten biggest clones make up about 0.39%. The sample comprised naive CD4+ T cells from PBMCs. Subset noted: CD45RA+ positively selected. These receptors all come from a man aged 18 to 29 in good health. Some clones in this sample may be carry-over from other donors' samples.

The rearrangement joins TRBV10-2 to TRBJ1-1; TRBD1 matches at 8 bases. The V gene's germline CDR1 is WSHSY and CDR2 SAAADI. The CDR3 loop spans 14 amino acids. Germline trimming cut 7 bases from V and 0 bases from J; bases unmatched to any gene: 4. The CDR3 bases are TGCGCCAGCACGCGACAGGGGATGAACACTGAAGCTTTCTTT. Translating gives CASTRQGMNTEAFF.

This sequence joins TRBV5-4 and TRBJ1-1, with TRBD1 identical over 7 bases. CDR3 length equals 13 residues. Germline lookup yields CDR1 SGHNT and CDR2 YYREEE (reference sequence). Unmatched junction bases numbered 2, after V lost 2 bases and J lost 4 bases. As DNA, the CDR3 is TGTGCCAGCAGCTTCTCAGGGGGCACTGAAGCTTTCTTT. Translating gives CASSFSGGTEAFF.

On this clone itself: Distinct nucleotide sequences in the sample also encode this CDR3. The rearrangement links TRBV6-5 to TRBJ2-7; the D gene is possibly TRBD1 (5 bases). V lost 0 bases and J lost 2, with 8 bases in between. The CDR3 consists of 14 residues. CDR1 and CDR2 (germline): MNHEY, SVGAGI. DNA of the CDR3: TGTGCCAGCAGTTACTCGAAGGGGACCTACGAGCAGTACTTC. Its translation is CASSYSKGTYEQYF.

The chain is built from TRBV30 and TRBJ1-5; TRBD1 matches 7 bases. Germline-derived CDR1 and CDR2 are GTSNPN and SVGIG (reference sequence). With 5 bases clipped from V and 2 bases from J, the junction kept 9 bases outside the gene matches. This CDR3 contains 15 residues. In DNA form, the CDR3 reads TGTGCCTGGGAGGGCAGGGGGTTGGGCAATCAGCCCCAGCATTTT. As protein: CAWEGRGLGNQPQHF. Full variable domain (outside the CDR3, taken from reference TRBV30 and TRBJ1-5): SQTIHQWPATLVQPVGSPLSLECTVEGTSNPNLYWYRQAAGRGLQLLFYSVGIGQISSEVPQNLSASRPQDRQFILSSKKLLLSDSGFYLCAWEGRGLGNQPQHFGDGTRLSIL.